These 24 T cell receptor beta chains were all obtained from the same sample, sequenced in a study of T cell responses to AZD1222 COVID-19 vaccine. The protocol was immunoSEQ multiplex PCR, while the TCRdb copy is restricted to in-frame clones and leaves out a portion. Of about 110,000 clones listed, around nine tenths are singletons. Sequences were derived from peripheral blood, sampled on day 0 of AZD1222 vaccination. The receptors were gathered from an adult in good health.

The V and J genes are TRBV7-9 and TRBJ1-2; TRBD1 agrees at 11 bases. In germline, CDR1 is SEHNR, CDR2 FQNEAQ (reference sequence). The CDR3 contains 14 residues. Trimming took 1 base from V and 8 from J; bases not matched to a gene: 3. CDR3 nucleotide sequence: TGTGCCAGCAGCTTAGGGACAGGGGGCCGGGGCTACACCTTC. It yields the protein CASSLGTGGRGYTF.

Here the CDR3 reads CASSLDGATNYGYTF. The CDR3 nucleotides read TGTGCCAGCAGCTTAGACGGGGCCACCAACTATGGCTACACCTTC. The chain recombines TRBV7-3 with TRBJ1-2, with D possibly matching TRBD1 (5 bases). The ends were cut back, 2 bases at V and 2 bases at J, with 12 bases in the middle. The CDR3 contains 15 residues. The V gene's germline CDR1 is SGHTA and CDR2 FQGTGA.

V gene TRBV9 combines with J gene TRBJ2-7, with 10 bases lining up with TRBD2. The length of the CDR3 is 17 residues. V gave up 4 bases and J gave up 3 bases; unmatched junction bases: 13. Germline loops: CDR1 SGDLS, CDR2 YYNGEE. The CDR3 region has the DNA TGTGCCAGCAGCCCCGTGGGGGCTAGCGGGAGCCACTACGAGCAGTACTTC. Protein sequence: CASSPVGASGSHYEQYF.

The chain joins TRBV7-2 to TRBJ1-1; TRBD1 is a possible D gene (5 bases). Trimming pared 4 bases from V and 1 base from J, leaving 16 bases between. Germline loops: CDR1 SGHTA, CDR2 FQGNSA. This CDR3 has 16 amino acids. This CDR3 is CASSSPPGFGNTEAFF. The CDR3 DNA reads TGTGCCAGCAGCTCTCCCCCAGGGTTCGGGAACACTGAAGCTTTCTTT.

V and J are TRBV6-4 and TRBJ2-7; 13 bases map to TRBD2. The CDR3 totals 18 residues. V lost 0 bases and J lost 4; bases outside the gene matches: 9. The V gene's germline CDR1 is MRHNA and CDR2 SNTAGT. The CDR3 region has the DNA TGTGCCAGCAGTGACTCTATGGGACTAGCGGGAACCGAGTACGAGCAGTACTTC. It specifies CASSDSMGLAGTEYEQYF.

The chain carries TRBV28 and TRBJ1-4, with D uncertain. V was shortened by 3 bases and J by 6 bases, with 8 bases between the two germline ends. Per germline, CDR1 MDHEN and CDR2 SYDVKM. This CDR3 has 13 residues. This CDR3 reads CASSFWKDEKLFF. The DNA of the CDR3 is TGTGCCAGCAGTTTTTGGAAAGATGAAAAACTGTTTTTT. Combining the CDR3 with reference TRBV28 and TRBJ1-4 gives the whole variable domain DVKVTQSSRYLVKRTGEKVFLECVQDMDHENMFWYRQDPGLGLRLIYFSYDVKMKEKGDIPEGYSVSREKKERFSLILESASTNQTSMYLCASSFWKDEKLFFGSGTQLSVL.

This chain joins TRBV7-6 and TRBJ2-7, with 8 bases fitting TRBD1. V lost 5 bases to trimming and J lost 3 bases; unmatched junction nucleotides: 0. The germline CDR1 and CDR2 sequences are SGHVS and FNYEAQ. This CDR3 is built from 12 residues. In nucleotides, the CDR3 is TGTGCCAGCAGCGGACAGGGCTACGAGCAGTACTTC. Amino acids: CASSGQGYEQYF.

The chain has TRBV2 and TRBJ1-2, with D possibly TRBD1 on 5 matching bases. Trimming took off 2 bases at V and 3 bases at J, with 7 bases between the two ends. Per the germline V gene, CDR1 is SNHLY and CDR2 is FYNNEI. The CDR3 extends over 13 amino acids. The CDR3: CASSEQGYYGYTF. DNA of the CDR3: TGTGCCAGCAGTGAACAGGGCTACTATGGCTACACCTTC.

V is TRBV5-1 and J is TRBJ2-3; D unclear. Germline CDR1 and CDR2: SGHRS and YFSETQ. The length of the CDR3 is 16 residues. Between the trimmed V and J ends, which lost 0 bases and 3 bases, there was a span of 14 bases. In DNA form, the CDR3 reads TGCGCCAGCAGCTTGGACGGCCACTTGGGTACAGATACGCAGTATTTT. Translated: CASSLDGHLGTDTQYF.

The V call is TRBV19, the J call TRBJ2-7; possibly TRBD2 for D (5 bases). This CDR3 has 16 amino acids. Germline CDR1 is LNHDA and CDR2 is SQIVND (reference sequence). Between the trimmed V and J ends, which lost 5 bases and 3 bases, there was a span of 20 bases. CDR3 DNA: TGTGCCAGTAGTTTCCCCGGACGCCAAGGGAGCTACGAGCAGTACTTC. Its translation is CASSFPGRQGSYEQYF.

The chain has TRBV7-9 and TRBJ2-5; D is possibly TRBD1 or TRBD2 (5 bases each). Trimming shortened V by 5 bases and J by 3 bases, and 19 bases separated the two germline ends. Per the germline V gene, CDR1 is SEHNR and CDR2 is FQNEAQ (reference sequence). CDR3 length: 16 residues. CDR3 coding DNA: TGTGCCAGCAGCCCGAGTTTCGGGGACGGAGAAGAGACCCAGTACTTC. Protein: CASSPSFGDGEETQYF.

This chain connects TRBV5-1 to TRBJ2-7; tentative D call: TRBD1 (5 bases). V was clipped by 5 bases and J by 5 bases, with 17 bases between them. CDR3 size: 14 residues. Germline V gene data show CDR1 as SGHRS and CDR2 as YFSETQ. CDR3 amino acids: CASSRQFGIHEQYF. Written as DNA, the CDR3 is TGCGCCAGCAGTCGACAGTTTGGAATCCACGAGCAGTACTTC.

The chain is built from TRBV7-3 and TRBJ2-3, with TRBD2 matching 8 bases. Germline V gene data show CDR1 as SGHTA and CDR2 as FQGTGA. Trimming cost V 3 bases and J 1 base; bases outside gene matches: 3. This CDR3 contains 15 residues. The CDR3 nucleotides are TGTGCCAGCAGCTTCCCAGCGGGGGGCACAGATACGCAGTATTTT. Its protein product is CASSFPAGGTDTQYF.

The chain recombines TRBV30 with TRBJ2-6, with D possibly being TRBD1 (6 bases). This CDR3 comprises 18 residues. Germline assignment: CDR1 GTSNPN and CDR2 SVGIG (reference sequence). V was pared by 2 bases and J by 0 bases, with 17 bases between. In nucleotides, the CDR3 is TGTGCCTGGAGTATGAAACAGGGAGTCCGCTCTGGGGCCAACGTCCTGACTTTC. Amino acid sequence: CAWSMKQGVRSGANVLTF.

The chain is built from TRBV7-9 and TRBJ1-6; TRBD1 matches 9 bases. Germline-derived CDR1 and CDR2 are SEHNR and FQNEAQ (reference sequence). The trim removed 2 bases at V and 10 bases at J, leaving 6 bases unmatched. The CDR3 loop spans 15 amino acids. The DNA for the CDR3 is TGTGCCAGCAGCTTACCGGGACAGGGCCACTCACCCCTCCACTTT. Translation gives CASSLPGQGHSPLHF.

The CDR3 reads CASSQVQGAGEKLFF. The CDR3, as DNA: TGCGCCAGCAGCCAGGTACAGGGGGCGGGTGAAAAACTGTTTTTT. The rearrangement joins TRBV4-3 to TRBJ1-4, with 9 bases identical to TRBD1. The V segment lost 3 bases and the J segment 7 bases; nucleotides outside the gene matches: 6. CDR1 and CDR2 from the germline V gene are LGHNA and YSLEER. CDR3 size: 15 residues.

This chain links TRBV9 with TRBJ2-2; no clear D. The CDR3 has 11 residues. Trimming removed 4 bases at V and 6 bases at J, with 4 bases between. Germline V gene lookup returns CDR1 SGDLS and CDR2 YYNGEE. DNA of the CDR3: TGTGCCAGCAGCTCCTCCGGGGAGCTGTTTTTT. Translated, it gives CASSSSGELFF.

The CDR3 spells CASSYGLAGGYEQYF. The CDR3 DNA reads TGTGCCAGCAGCTATGGACTAGCGGGAGGATACGAGCAGTACTTC. The chain links TRBV11-2 to TRBJ2-7, with TRBD2 identical over 14 bases. CDR3 length: 15 amino acids. Germline loops: CDR1 SGHAT, CDR2 FQNNGV. Trimming removed 4 bases from V and 4 bases from J; junction bases left unmatched: 3.

The chain combines TRBV18 with TRBJ1-3; TRBD1 is a possible D gene (5 bases). Germline V gives CDR1 KGHSH, CDR2 LQKENI. V lost 0 bases, J lost 1 base, and 10 bases lay in between. There are 16 residues in the CDR3. As DNA, the CDR3 is TGTGCCAGCTCACCACCGGTGGGGGAATCTGGAAACACCATATATTTT. This gives the protein CASSPPVGESGNTIYF.

The J gene is TRBJ2-1, the V gene TRBV24-1; possibly TRBD1 for D (6 bases). Trimming removed 7 bases at V and 4 bases at J, with 10 bases between. The CDR3 spans 13 residues. The germline CDR1 and CDR2 sequences are KGHDR and SFDVKD. CDR3 sequence reads: CATRSQGYNEQFF. CDR3 nucleotide sequence: TGTGCCACCAGATCCCAGGGGTACAATGAGCAGTTCTTC.

The rearrangement joins TRBV24-1 to TRBJ2-5, with D unclear. This CDR3 is 15 amino acids long. Germline V gene data show CDR1 as KGHDR and CDR2 as SFDVKD. The V end lost 4 bases, the J end lost 1 base, and 12 bases lay between the germline ends. The DNA of the CDR3 is TGTGCCACCAGTGACCTCACAGCCTCCCAAGAGACCCAGTACTTC. Its translation is CATSDLTASQETQYF.

This sequence joins TRBV5-1 and TRBJ2-2, with D perhaps matching TRBD2 (6 bases). CDR3 length: 14 residues. Trimming stripped 6 bases from V and 5 bases from J, with 14 bases between. Germline V gene lookup returns CDR1 SGHRS and CDR2 YFSETQ. CDR3 loop: CASKVGGVTGELFF. The CDR3 coding sequence is TGCGCCAGCAAAGTAGGAGGGGTTACCGGGGAGCTGTTTTTT.

V gene TRBV7-6 combines with J gene TRBJ1-2; D may be TRBD1 (6 bases). The V gene's germline CDR1 is SGHVS and CDR2 FNYEAQ. The V gene lost 5 bases and the J gene lost 3 bases, with 13 bases spanning the gap. The CDR3 length is 14 residues. In DNA, the CDR3 is TGTGCCAGCAGCGAAGCAGGGGTGGACTATGGCTACACCTTC. Translation gives CASSEAGVDYGYTF.

The chain recombines TRBV7-8 with TRBJ1-1, with TRBD1 matching 8 bases. J gave up 1 base and V 3 bases, and 1 base lay outside the gene matches. The germline gives CDR1 SGHVS, CDR2 FQNEAQ. The CDR3 consists of 14 residues. The CDR3, as DNA: TGTGCCAGCAGCTTCGGACAGGGGAACACTGAAGCTTTCTTT. Protein: CASSFGQGNTEAFF. Looking up the rest from reference TRBV7-8 and TRBJ1-1 gives the full variable domain: GAGVSQSPRYKVAKRGQDVALRCDPISGHVSLFWYQQALGQGPEFLTYFQNEAQLDKSGLPSDRFFAERPEGSVSTLKIQRTQQEDSAVYLCASSFGQGNTEAFFGQGTRLTVV.